One and the same sample provided the 27 T cell receptor beta chains below, sequenced in a study of T cell responses to AZD1222 COVID-19 vaccine. The data were produced by immunoSEQ multiplex PCR, yet TCRdb's version contains in-frame clones alone and is incomplete. The table shows over 120,000 clones, with approximately 90% occurring only once. This specimen consisted of peripheral blood, obtained on day 0 of AZD1222 vaccination. The origin of the receptors is an adult in good health.

J is TRBJ1-3 and V is TRBV6-5; D not certain. The CDR3 contains 13 residues. Trimming removed 7 bases at V and 4 bases at J, with 11 bases between. Germline V gene sequence: CDR1 MNHEY, CDR2 SVGAGI. This CDR3 is CASIPPWGNTIYF. The CDR3 region has the DNA TGTGCCAGCATCCCCCCGTGGGGAAACACCATATATTTT.

The rearrangement uses TRBV6-1 and TRBJ2-6; possibly TRBD2 for D (7 bases). Germline V gene sequence: CDR1 MNHNS, CDR2 SASEGT. CDR3 length equals 18 residues. Trimming removed 2 bases from V and 0 bases from J, with 14 bases in between. CDR3 nucleotides: TGTGCCAGCAGTGAATGGGGGGGCAGGACCTCTGGGGCCAACGTCCTGACTTTC. Translation gives CASSEWGGRTSGANVLTF.

The chain links TRBV7-2 to TRBJ1-4, with 8 bases aligning to TRBD1. The CDR3 sequence is 17 residues long. V lost 3 bases to trimming and J lost 0 bases; unmatched junction nucleotides: 6. In germline, CDR1 is SGHTA, CDR2 FQGNSA. CDR3 protein: CASSLRTGMATNEKLFF. The CDR3 coding sequence is TGTGCCAGCAGCTTGCGGACAGGGATGGCAACTAATGAAAAACTGTTTTTT.

The V and J genes are TRBV12-5 and TRBJ1-6, with a tentative D call TRBD1 (5 bases). The V gene lost 1 base and the J gene lost 4 bases, with 11 bases spanning the gap. CDR1 is LGHNT, CDR2 FRNRAP, per germline. The CDR3 contains 16 residues. CDR3 DNA: TGTGCTAGTGGTTTGGGACAGTTTCCGTATAATTCACCCCTCCACTTT. Protein: CASGLGQFPYNSPLHF.

This clone was recorded only once. The rearrangement uses TRBV28 and TRBJ1-6; TRBD1 matches at 10 bases. The germline gives CDR1 MDHEN, CDR2 SYDVKM. The CDR3 runs to 15 residues. V lost 7 bases and J lost 6; bases outside the gene matches: 6. CDR3: CASTGTGDFNSPLHF. The CDR3 DNA is TGTGCCAGCACCGGGACAGGGGATTTTAATTCACCCCTCCACTTT.

V is TRBV7-2 and J is TRBJ2-1; the match to TRBD2 covers 12 bases. Germline V gene data show CDR1 as SGHTA and CDR2 as FQGNSA. The CDR3 consists of 15 residues. V lost 5 bases and J lost 8; bases outside the gene matches: 7. CDR3 bases: TGTGCCAGCAGCCTACTAGCGGGAGGTCGCGATGAGCAGTTCTTC. Translated: CASSLLAGGRDEQFF. Filled out from reference TRBV7-2 and TRBJ2-1, the complete variable domain reads GAGVSQSPSNKVTEKGKDVELRCDPISGHTALYWYRQSLGQGLEFLIYFQGNSAPDKSGLPSDRFSAERTGGSVSTLTIQRTQQEDSAVYLCASSLLAGGRDEQFFGPGTRLTVL.

This CDR3 reads CATSDPGTGGYGYTF. In nucleotides, the CDR3 is TGTGCCACCAGTGACCCCGGGACAGGGGGTTATGGCTACACCTTC. The chain employs TRBV24-1 and TRBJ1-2; 11 bases agree with TRBD1. Germline lookup yields CDR1 KGHDR and CDR2 SFDVKD. Trimming cost V 4 bases and J 5 bases; bases outside gene matches: 5. This CDR3 is built from 15 residues.

This rearrangement joins TRBV18 to TRBJ2-1, with D tentatively TRBD1 (5 bases). CDR1 KGHSH and CDR2 LQKENI come from the germline V gene. The CDR3 is 15 amino acids. The germline V and J ends were trimmed by 2 bases and 5 bases, with 13 bases remaining between them. CDR3 loop: CASSPRFDSDNEQFF. The CDR3 DNA reads as TGTGCCAGCTCACCAAGGTTCGACAGCGACAATGAGCAGTTCTTC.

The V call is TRBV19, the J call TRBJ2-4; D ambiguous. In germline, CDR1 is LNHDA, CDR2 SQIVND (reference sequence). The CDR3 covers 15 residues. With 4 bases removed from V and 0 bases from J, the gap between germline ends came to 10 bases. The chain's CDR3 is CASSSGDLAKNIQYF. The CDR3 DNA reads as TGTGCCAGTAGTAGTGGAGACTTAGCCAAAAACATTCAGTACTTC.

This clone came up once. The chain couples TRBV19 to TRBJ2-1, with D possibly being TRBD1 or TRBD2 (6 bases each). Germline assignment: CDR1 LNHDA and CDR2 SQIVND (reference sequence). Trimming pared 0 bases from V and 8 bases from J, leaving 17 bases between. The length of the CDR3 is 16 residues. The CDR3 DNA sequence: TGTGCCAGTAGTATAGACCTGGGACACGCTAGCGATGAGCAGTTCTTC. This translates into CASSIDLGHASDEQFF.

The rearrangement uses TRBV11-3 and TRBJ2-1, with 10 bases identical to TRBD2. The length of the CDR3 is 17 residues. V was clipped by 4 bases and J by 6 bases; unmatched bases: 12. Germline V gene sequence: CDR1 SGHNT, CDR2 YENEEA. The CDR3 protein is CASSSGTLAGVSNEQFF. In DNA, the CDR3 is TGTGCCAGCAGCTCGGGGACTCTAGCGGGAGTATCCAATGAGCAGTTCTTC.

V and J are TRBV28 and TRBJ2-1; 8 bases match TRBD2. CDR3 length equals 14 residues. CDR1 MDHEN and CDR2 SYDVKM come from the germline V gene. J lost 10 bases, V lost 7 bases, and 12 bases had no gene match. CDR3 loop: CASTRPGGAREQFF. In DNA, the CDR3 is TGTGCCAGCACCCGGCCGGGAGGGGCGCGCGAGCAGTTCTTC.

J is TRBJ1-1 and V is TRBV3-1 (or the pseudogene TRBV3-2); TRBD1 might be the D (5 bases). CDR1 and CDR2 from the germline V gene are LGHDT and YNNKEL (reference sequence). Trimming removed 7 bases from V and 7 bases from J, with 22 bases in between. The CDR3 extends over 15 amino acids. The CDR3 nucleotides read TGTGCCAGCACCGACCGAGGGGCGTTCTTGGGTGAAGCTTTCTTT. It translates to CASTDRGAFLGEAFF.

The J gene is TRBJ2-1, the V gene TRBV7-9, with TRBD2 identical over 13 bases. V was clipped by 4 bases and J by 8 bases; unmatched bases: 5. Per germline, CDR1 SEHNR and CDR2 FQNEAQ (reference sequence). The CDR3 totals 15 residues. The CDR3 DNA sequence: TGTGCCAGCAGCTACGGACTAGCGGGAGTCGATGAGCAGTTCTTC. As protein: CASSYGLAGVDEQFF. Based on the CDR3 plus reference TRBV7-9 and TRBJ2-1, the full variable domain is DTGVSQNPRHKITKRGQNVTFRCDPISEHNRLYWYRQTLGQGPEFLTYFQNEAQLEKSRLLSDRFSAERPKGSFSTLEIQRTEQGDSAMYLCASSYGLAGVDEQFFGPGTRLTVL.

J is TRBJ1-3 and V is TRBV9; perhaps TRBD1 as D (5 bases). Germline-derived CDR1 and CDR2 are SGDLS and YYNGEE. Between the trimmed V and J ends, which lost 5 bases and 8 bases, there was a span of 20 bases. The CDR3 is 15 residues long. DNA for the CDR3: TGTGCCAGCAGTGCCCGTGGGGGTGATAAGGACACCATATATTTT. Its translation is CASSARGGDKDTIYF.

The J gene is TRBJ1-2, the V gene TRBV24-1; perhaps TRBD1 as D (5 bases). V lost 3 bases to trimming and J lost 14 bases, with 15 bases between them. CDR3 size: 12 residues. Germline V gene data show CDR1 as KGHDR and CDR2 as SFDVKD. The CDR3 is CATSDLPGSFTF. The CDR3, as DNA: TGTGCCACCAGTGATCTCCCAGGGTCCTTTACCTTC.

This clone was observed a few times. The chain employs TRBV14 and TRBJ2-1, with 10 bases lining up with TRBD2. Germline V gene lookup returns CDR1 SGHDN and CDR2 FVKESK. The V and J ends lost 4 bases and 4 bases, in that order; junction bases with no gene match: 7. The CDR3 loop spans 16 amino acids. The CDR3 reads CASSPLAGGVYNEQFF. In nucleotides, the CDR3 is TGTGCCAGCAGCCCCTTAGCGGGAGGAGTGTACAATGAGCAGTTCTTC.

The CDR3 protein is CASSLEGGARTDTQYF. In nucleotides, the CDR3 is TGCGCCAGCAGCTTGGAGGGAGGGGCCAGGACAGATACGCAGTATTTT. The chain combines TRBV5-1 with TRBJ2-3, with 7 bases matching TRBD2. The CDR3 consists of 16 residues. Trimming at V came to 0 bases and at J to 3 bases, leaving 7 bases not matched to a gene. Germline-derived CDR1 and CDR2 are SGHRS and YFSETQ.

CDR3 region: CASSVVSGGQAGGELFF. CDR3 nucleotides: TGTGCCAGCAGCGTAGTATCGGGAGGGCAGGCTGGTGGGGAGCTGTTTTTT. The chain links TRBV9 to TRBJ2-2; 8 bases are a match to TRBD2. Germline trimming cut 0 bases from V and 8 bases from J; bases unmatched to any gene: 12. The CDR3 has 17 residues. Germline CDR1 SGDLS, CDR2 YYNGEE. Full variable domain (rest looked up from reference TRBV9 and TRBJ2-2): DSGVTQTPKHLITATGQRVTLRCSPRSGDLSVYWYQQSLDQGLQFLIQYYNGEERAKGNILERFSAQQFPDLHSELNLSSLELGDSALYFCASSVVSGGQAGGELFFGEGSRLTVL.

The chain links TRBV12-3 or TRBV12-4 to TRBJ2-2, with no clear D. Trimming pared 7 bases from V and 7 bases from J, leaving 10 bases between. The CDR3 has 12 residues. The CDR3 is CASNSYSGELFF. CDR3 coding DNA: TGTGCCAGCAACTCGTACAGCGGGGAGCTGTTTTTT.

The CDR3 reads CASSDAGGTQYF. The CDR3 DNA follows: TGTGCCAGCAGTGACGCGGGTGGGACCCAGTACTTC. The chain recombines TRBV27 with TRBJ2-5; maybe TRBD2 (5 bases). With 5 bases removed from V and 7 bases from J, the gap between germline ends came to 11 bases. This CDR3 has 12 amino acids. CDR1 and CDR2 from the germline V gene are MNHEY and SMNVEV (reference sequence).

This chain uses TRBV20-1 with TRBJ2-2, with unresolved D. V was clipped by 6 bases and J by 9 bases, with 5 bases between them. In germline, CDR1 is DFQATT, CDR2 SNEGSKA (reference sequence). The CDR3 is 9 amino acids. In DNA form, the CDR3 reads TGCAGTGCCCCCCGGGAGCTGTTTTTT. It translates to CSAPRELFF.

The chain combines TRBV19 with TRBJ1-5, with TRBD1 as a possible D gene (5 bases). The CDR3 totals 13 residues. CDR1 and CDR2 (germline): LNHDA, SQIVND (reference sequence). V lost 3 bases and J 6 bases, leaving 9 bases between the germline ends. The DNA for the CDR3 is TGTGCCAGTAGTATGGGGCACGGTCAGCCCCAGCATTTT. Its translation is CASSMGHGQPQHF.

This clone was counted once. The genes are TRBV6-5 and TRBJ1-5; 9 nucleotides match TRBD1. Germline V gene data show CDR1 as MNHEY and CDR2 as SVGAGI. The CDR3 extends over 15 amino acids. V gave up 4 bases and J gave up 4 bases; unmatched junction bases: 5. The CDR3 reads CASSSGQGGNQPQHF. DNA for the CDR3: TGTGCCAGCAGTTCGGGACAGGGCGGTAATCAGCCCCAGCATTTT.

In this sample, this clone turned up a few times. The genes are TRBV2 and TRBJ1-2, with no clear D. Germline V gene sequence: CDR1 SNHLY, CDR2 FYNNEI. Trimming cost V 10 bases and J 4 bases, with 10 bases left between them. The CDR3 extends over 11 amino acids. CDR3 coding DNA: TGTGCCACCCCGGCAGGCTATGGCTACACCTTC. Translated: CATPAGYGYTF. Looking up the rest from reference TRBV2 and TRBJ1-2 gives the full variable domain: EPEVTQTPSHQVTQMGQEVILRCVPISNHLYFYWYRQILGQKVEFLVSFYNNEISEKSEIFDDQFSVERPDGSNFTLKIRSTKLEDSAMYFCATPAGYGYTFGSGTRLTVV.

In this sample, this clone turned up once. V is TRBV27 and J is TRBJ2-7; TRBD1 is a possible D gene (7 bases). This CDR3 is built from 14 residues. The germline V gene has CDR1 MNHEY and CDR2 SMNVEV (reference sequence). Trimming removed 8 bases from V and 2 bases from J, with 16 bases in between. The CDR3 protein is CASGIQGGPYEQYF. CDR3 DNA: TGTGCCAGCGGCATCCAGGGGGGCCCCTACGAGCAGTACTTC.

The chain recombines TRBV3-1 (or the pseudogene TRBV3-2) with TRBJ1-4; 9 bases match TRBD1. After removal of 9 bases from V and 6 bases from J, the junction contained 2 bases not matched to a gene. In germline, CDR1 is LGHDT, CDR2 YNNKEL (reference sequence). The CDR3 loop spans 12 amino acids. The CDR3, as DNA: TGTGCCAGTCGGACAGGGGATGAAAAACTGTTTTTT. This translates into CASRTGDEKLFF.